The T cell receptor beta chain described here comes from a study of T cell responses to AZD1222 COVID-19 vaccine. Study-level information: Second-dose recipients at about 4 or about 12 weeks were treated as one pooled group.

Assay: immunoSEQ multiplex PCR; the TCRdb copy retains only in-frame clones and omits some. This table holds 100,000 to 140,000 clones, more than 80% found once. Notes on the study in general: Donors, mostly white British, included more females; clonal diversity was possibly underestimated. Repertoire sampling was restricted to post-peak T cell response timepoints. Spike-specific TCR breadth and depth both grew after two AZD1222 doses.

Concerning this clone itself: Its antigen is currently unknown.

V lost 2 bases, J lost 9 bases, and 11 bases lay in between. The CDR3 contains 13 residues. The germline gives CDR1 MNHNS, CDR2 SASEGT. The specimen comprised peripheral blood, sampled on day 0 of AZD1222 vaccination. The clonotype was recovered from an adult in good health. The chain carries TRBV6-1 and TRBJ2-1, with D uncertain. CDR3: CASSELWVGEQFF. CDR3 DNA: TGTGCCAGCAGTGAACTGTGGGTAGGTGAGCAGTTCTTC.